The following is a T cell receptor (beta chain) sequence with its context. Some clones are missing from TCRdb's copy, which holds only in-frame ones; the method was immunoSEQ multiplex PCR. The data hold 90,000 to 130,000 clones, with around 81% observed a single time. This record comes from a study of blood T cell repertoires in COVID-19. Study-wide context: The United States, Italy and Spain were the sources of the acute and convalescent COVID-19 samples. In each case, the material was cDNA or gDNA derived from T cells, B-cell-depleted T cells, or PBMCs.

This TCR derives from a woman between 65 and 79 years old with acute or convalescent COVID-19. The sequenced sample was peripheral blood.

The CDR3 sequence: CASSEPTGMNSPLHF. CDR3 DNA: TGTGCCAGCAGTGAACCCACAGGGATGAATTCACCCCTCCACTTT. The chain is built from TRBV25-1 and TRBJ1-6, with a weak D call TRBD1 (6 bases). The V gene's germline CDR1 is MGHDK and CDR2 SYGVNS. Between the trimmed V and J ends, which lost 2 bases and 7 bases, there was a span of 12 bases. This CDR3 region has 15 residues.